This T cell receptor (beta chain) derives from a study of shared clonotypes between healthy human individuals. The study enrolled healthy HIV-negative adults without recent acute infections or vaccinations as donors. The CDR3 loop spans 15 amino acids. Germline lookup yields CDR1 MGHDK and CDR2 SYGVNS. V was pared by 2 bases and J by 0 bases, with 10 bases between. TCRdb's table, derived via immunoSEQ multiplex PCR, lists solely in-frame clones and lacks some. The sample holds 1.5 million to 1.9 million clones, around 98% seen once. The sequencing input was naive CD4+ T cells sorted from blood. Subset specified: CD45RA+ positively selected. This receptor was identified in a man aged 25-45 years in good health. V is TRBV25-1 and J is TRBJ1-1, with a possible D match to TRBD1 (6 bases). The chain's CDR3 is CASSEQGMMNTEAFF. CDR3 coding DNA: TGTGCCAGCAGTGAACAGGGGATGATGAACACTGAAGCTTTCTTT.